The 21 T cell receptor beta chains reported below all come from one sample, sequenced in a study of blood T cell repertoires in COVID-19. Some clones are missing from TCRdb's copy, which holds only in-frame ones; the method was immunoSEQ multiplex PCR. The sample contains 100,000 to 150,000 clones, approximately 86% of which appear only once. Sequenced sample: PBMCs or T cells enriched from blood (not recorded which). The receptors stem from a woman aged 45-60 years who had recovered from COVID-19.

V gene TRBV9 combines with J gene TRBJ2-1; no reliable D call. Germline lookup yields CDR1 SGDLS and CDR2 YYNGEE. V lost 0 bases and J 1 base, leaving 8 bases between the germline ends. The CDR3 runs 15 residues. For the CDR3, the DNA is TGTGCCAGCAGCGTAGCGGTCTCATCCTACAATGAGCAGTTCTTC. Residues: CASSVAVSSYNEQFF.

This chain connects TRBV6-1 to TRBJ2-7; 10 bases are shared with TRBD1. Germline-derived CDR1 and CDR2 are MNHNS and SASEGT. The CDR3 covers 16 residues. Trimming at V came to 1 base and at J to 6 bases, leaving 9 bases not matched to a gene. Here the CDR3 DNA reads TGTGCCAGCAGTGAAGGTGAGGACAGGGGGTGGCTCGAGCAGTACTTC. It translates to CASSEGEDRGWLEQYF.

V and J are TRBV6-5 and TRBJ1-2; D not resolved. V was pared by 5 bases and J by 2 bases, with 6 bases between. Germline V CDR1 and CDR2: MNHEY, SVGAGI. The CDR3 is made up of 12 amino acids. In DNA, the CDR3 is TGTGCCAGCAGTACCAGGAACTATGGCTACACCTTC. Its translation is CASSTRNYGYTF.

CDR3 sequence (DNA): TGCGCCAGCAGAGCTTCGGCGGGGACAGATGGCTACACCTTC. It specifies CASRASAGTDGYTF. The genes are TRBV5-1 and TRBJ1-2; 7 bases are shared with TRBD1. CDR1 and CDR2 (germline): SGHRS, YFSETQ. With V trimmed by 5 bases and J by 6 bases, 10 bases remained unmatched. The CDR3 sequence is 14 residues long.

The CDR3 loop is CASSYATASGNTIYF. The CDR3 DNA sequence: TGTGCCAGCAGTTATGCGACAGCCTCTGGAAACACCATATATTTT. V usage is TRBV6-5 and J usage is TRBJ1-3; a possible D gene is TRBD1 (5 bases). The CDR3 spans 15 residues. V dropped 3 bases and J dropped 0 bases, with 9 bases sitting between them. Germline V gene lookup returns CDR1 MNHEY and CDR2 SVGAGI.

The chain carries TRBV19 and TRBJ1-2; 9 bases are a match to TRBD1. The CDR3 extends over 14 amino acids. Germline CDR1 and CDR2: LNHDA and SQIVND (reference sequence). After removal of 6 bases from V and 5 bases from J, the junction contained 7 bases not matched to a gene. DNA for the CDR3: TGTGCCAGTAGCCGCGACAGGGGGGATTATGGCTACACCTTC. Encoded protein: CASSRDRGDYGYTF.

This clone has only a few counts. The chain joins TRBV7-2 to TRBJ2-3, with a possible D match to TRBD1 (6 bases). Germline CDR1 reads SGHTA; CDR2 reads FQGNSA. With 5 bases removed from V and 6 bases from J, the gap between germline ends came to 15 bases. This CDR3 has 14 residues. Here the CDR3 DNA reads TGTGCCAGCAGCCCTCAACAGGGTTCCGATACGCAGTATTTT. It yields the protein CASSPQQGSDTQYF.

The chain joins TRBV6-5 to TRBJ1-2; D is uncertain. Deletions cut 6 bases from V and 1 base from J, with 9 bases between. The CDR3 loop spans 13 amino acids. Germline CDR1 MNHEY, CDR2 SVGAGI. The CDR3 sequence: CASRGGDNYGYTF. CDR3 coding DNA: TGTGCCAGCAGAGGAGGAGATAACTATGGCTACACCTTC.

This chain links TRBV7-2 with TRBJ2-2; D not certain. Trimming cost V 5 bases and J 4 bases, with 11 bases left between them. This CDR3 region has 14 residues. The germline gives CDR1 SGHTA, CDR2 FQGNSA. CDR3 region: CASSPQMATGELFF. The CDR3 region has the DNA TGTGCCAGCAGCCCTCAGATGGCCACCGGGGAGCTGTTTTTT.

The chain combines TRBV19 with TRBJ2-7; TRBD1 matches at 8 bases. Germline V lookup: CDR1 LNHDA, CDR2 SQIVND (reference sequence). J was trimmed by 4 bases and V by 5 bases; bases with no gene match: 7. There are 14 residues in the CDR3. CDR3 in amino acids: CASSLGTGSYEQYF. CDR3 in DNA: TGTGCCAGTAGTTTAGGGACAGGTTCGTACGAGCAGTACTTC.

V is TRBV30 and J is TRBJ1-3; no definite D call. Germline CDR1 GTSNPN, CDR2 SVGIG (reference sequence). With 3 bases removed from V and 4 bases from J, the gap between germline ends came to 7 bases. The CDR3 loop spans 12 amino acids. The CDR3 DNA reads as TGTGCCTGGAGCACAACAGGAAACACCATATATTTT. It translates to CAWSTTGNTIYF.

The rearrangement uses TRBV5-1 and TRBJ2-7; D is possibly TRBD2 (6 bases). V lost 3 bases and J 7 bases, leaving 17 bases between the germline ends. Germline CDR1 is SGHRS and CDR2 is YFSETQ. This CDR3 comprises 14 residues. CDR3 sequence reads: CASSYRGGSEEQYF. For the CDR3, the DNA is TGCGCCAGCAGCTACCGGGGAGGTTCGGAAGAGCAGTACTTC. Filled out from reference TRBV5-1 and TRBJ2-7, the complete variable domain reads KAGVTQTPRYLIKTRGQQVTLSCSPISGHRSVSWYQQTPGQGLQFLFEYFSETQRNKGNFPGRFSGRQFSNSRSEMNVSTLELGDSALYLCASSYRGGSEEQYFGPGTRLTVT.

The CDR3 loop is CASSISGHHMNTEAFF. The CDR3 DNA is TGTGCCAGCTCAATCTCGGGACACCACATGAACACTGAAGCTTTCTTT. The V and J genes are TRBV18 and TRBJ1-1; a possible D gene is TRBD1 (6 bases). Germline V gives CDR1 KGHSH, CDR2 LQKENI. V was pared by 5 bases and J by 0 bases, with 16 bases between. This CDR3 region has 16 residues.

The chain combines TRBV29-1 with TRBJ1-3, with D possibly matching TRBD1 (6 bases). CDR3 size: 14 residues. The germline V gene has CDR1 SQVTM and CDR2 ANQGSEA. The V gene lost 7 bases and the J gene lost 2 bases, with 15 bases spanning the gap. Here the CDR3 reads CSASGTQTGNTIYF. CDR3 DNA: TGCAGCGCCTCTGGGACACAGACTGGAAACACCATATATTTT.

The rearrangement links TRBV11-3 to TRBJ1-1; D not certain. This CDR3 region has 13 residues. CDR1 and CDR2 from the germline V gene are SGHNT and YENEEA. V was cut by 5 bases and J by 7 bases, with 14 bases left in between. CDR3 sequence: CASSLGEAFEAFF. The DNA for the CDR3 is TGTGCCAGCAGCCTGGGCGAAGCTTTTGAAGCTTTCTTT.

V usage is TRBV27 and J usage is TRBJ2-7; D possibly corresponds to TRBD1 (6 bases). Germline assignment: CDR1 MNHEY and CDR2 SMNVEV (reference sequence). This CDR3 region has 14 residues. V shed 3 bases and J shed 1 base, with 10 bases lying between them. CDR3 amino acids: CASSFRGQSYEQYF. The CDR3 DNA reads TGTGCCAGCAGTTTCCGGGGACAATCCTACGAGCAGTACTTC.

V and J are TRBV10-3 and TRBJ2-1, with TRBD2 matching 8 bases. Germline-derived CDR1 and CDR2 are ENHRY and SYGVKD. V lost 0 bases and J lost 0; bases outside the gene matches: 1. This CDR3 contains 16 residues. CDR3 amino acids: CAISESSGDSYNEQFF. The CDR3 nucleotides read TGTGCCATCAGTGAGTCTAGCGGGGACTCCTACAATGAGCAGTTCTTC.

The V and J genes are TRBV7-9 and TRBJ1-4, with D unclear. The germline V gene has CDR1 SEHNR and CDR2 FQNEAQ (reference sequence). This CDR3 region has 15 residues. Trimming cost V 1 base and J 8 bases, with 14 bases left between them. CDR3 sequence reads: CASSLVAGGQEKLFF. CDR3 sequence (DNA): TGTGCCAGCAGCTTAGTGGCTGGAGGGCAGGAAAAACTGTTTTTT.

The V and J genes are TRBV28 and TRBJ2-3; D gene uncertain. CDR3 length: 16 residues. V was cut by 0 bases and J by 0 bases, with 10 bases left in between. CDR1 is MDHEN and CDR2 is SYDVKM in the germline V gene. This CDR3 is CASSLWGSLSTDTQYF. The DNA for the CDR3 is TGTGCCAGCAGTTTATGGGGCAGCTTGAGCACAGATACGCAGTATTTT.

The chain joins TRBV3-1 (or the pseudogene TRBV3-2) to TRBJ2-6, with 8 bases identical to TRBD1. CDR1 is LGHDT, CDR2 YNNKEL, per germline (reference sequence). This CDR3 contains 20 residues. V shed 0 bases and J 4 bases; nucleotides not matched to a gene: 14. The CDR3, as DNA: TGTGCCAGCAGCCAAGATCCTCGGTTCAGGGGGCGGTCGGGGGCCAACGTCCTGACTTTC. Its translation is CASSQDPRFRGRSGANVLTF.

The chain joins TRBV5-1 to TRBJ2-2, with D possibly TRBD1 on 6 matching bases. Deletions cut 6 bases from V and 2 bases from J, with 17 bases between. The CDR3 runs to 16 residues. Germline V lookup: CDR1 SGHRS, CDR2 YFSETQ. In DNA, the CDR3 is TGCGCCAGCACCCCTTGGGCAGGGGAAAACACCGGGGAGCTGTTTTTT. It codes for CASTPWAGENTGELFF. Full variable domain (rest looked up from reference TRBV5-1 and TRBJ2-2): KAGVTQTPRYLIKTRGQQVTLSCSPISGHRSVSWYQQTPGQGLQFLFEYFSETQRNKGNFPGRFSGRQFSNSRSEMNVSTLELGDSALYLCASTPWAGENTGELFFGEGSRLTVL.